Below are 16 T cell receptor beta chains sequenced from a single sample in a study of PD-L1 blockade in urothelial cancer. Here immunoSEQ multiplex PCR was the method, and the copy in TCRdb shows in-frame clones only, minus some. The sample holds around 110,000 clones, 80% to 95% seen once. Time point indicated: peripheral blood 6 weeks after treatment start. The sequenced sample was PBMCs, obtained around atezolizumab (anti-PD-L1) treatment. These receptors were taken from a man in his sixties with urothelial cancer.

The rearrangement links TRBV28 to TRBJ2-3; D is possibly TRBD2 (6 bases). The CDR3 is 15 amino acids. The germline V gene has CDR1 MDHEN and CDR2 SYDVKM. Trimming stripped 10 bases from V and 9 bases from J, with 26 bases between. In DNA, the CDR3 is TGTGCCACGCAAGTTTCCCCCGGGACTTCTCGGACGCAGTATTTT. Encoded protein: CATQVSPGTSRTQYF.

This chain joins TRBV5-6 and TRBJ2-7; the match to TRBD2 covers 7 bases. The V gene end was trimmed by 1 base and the J gene end by 1 base; junction bases not matched to a gene: 11. Germline CDR1 reads SGHDT; CDR2 reads YYEEEE. The CDR3 loop spans 17 amino acids. The CDR3 here is CASSLYPQRELSYEQYF. The CDR3 DNA follows: TGTGCCAGCAGCTTGTATCCGCAGCGGGAACTTTCCTACGAGCAGTACTTC.

The chain links TRBV27 to TRBJ2-1; 8 bases are a match to TRBD1. With 2 bases clipped from V and 4 bases from J, the junction kept 4 bases outside the gene matches. This CDR3 region has 15 residues. Germline lookup yields CDR1 MNHEY and CDR2 SMNVEV (reference sequence). For the CDR3, the DNA is TGTGCCAGCAGTTTACAGGGGGCCGTATACAATGAGCAGTTCTTC. It encodes CASSLQGAVYNEQFF.

This clone was seen once. The CDR3, as DNA: TGTGCCAGCGGGGCCGGCTACGAGCAGTACTTC. Translated, it gives CASGAGYEQYF. The chain recombines TRBV28 with TRBJ2-7, with D possibly being TRBD1 (5 bases). Trimming left V 8 bases short and J 3 bases short, with 8 bases between. The CDR3 is 11 amino acids. CDR1 is MDHEN and CDR2 is SYDVKM in the germline V gene.

The gene calls are TRBV5-1 and TRBJ1-5; TRBD1 matches 7 bases. The CDR3 runs 15 residues. CDR1 and CDR2 from the germline V gene are SGHRS and YFSETQ. Unmatched junction bases numbered 10, after V lost 4 bases and J lost 6 bases. CDR3 amino acids: CASSMTGQRGQPQHF. CDR3 in DNA: TGCGCCAGCAGCATGACGGGACAGCGCGGTCAGCCCCAGCATTTT.

This chain joins TRBV6-5 and TRBJ2-3; D remains unclear. The germline gives CDR1 MNHEY, CDR2 SVGAGI. V gave up 5 bases and J gave up 2 bases, with 5 bases separating them. The CDR3 totals 12 residues. The CDR3 sequence: CASSTVTDTQYF. The CDR3 DNA reads TGTGCCAGCAGTACTGTCACAGATACGCAGTATTTT.

The chain links TRBV14 to TRBJ2-7, with 7 nucleotides matching TRBD1. J lost 2 bases, V lost 3 bases, and 4 bases had no gene match. In germline, CDR1 is SGHDN, CDR2 FVKESK. The CDR3 contains 14 residues. The CDR3: CASSHRQGPYEQYF. CDR3 nucleotides: TGTGCCAGCAGCCATAGACAGGGTCCCTACGAGCAGTACTTC. The full variable domain, in which reference TRBV14 and TRBJ2-7 provide the parts outside the CDR3, is EAGVTQFPSHSVIEKGQTVTLRCDPISGHDNLYWYRRVMGKEIKFLLHFVKESKQDESGMPNNRFLAERTGGTYSTLKVQPAELEDSGVYFCASSHRQGPYEQYFGPGTRLTVT.

V and J are TRBV5-6 and TRBJ2-1, with TRBD1 matching over 7 bases. V was clipped by 1 base and J by 8 bases; unmatched bases: 3. Germline V gene sequence: CDR1 SGHDT, CDR2 YYEEEE. This CDR3 spans 13 amino acids. The CDR3 DNA is TGTGCCAGCAGCTTGAAGGGGGCGGATGAGCAGTTCTTC. Translating it yields CASSLKGADEQFF.

This chain connects TRBV2 to TRBJ1-1; TRBD1 aligns across 7 bases. Germline CDR1 is SNHLY and CDR2 is FYNNEI. The CDR3 runs 13 residues. With 4 bases clipped from V and 10 bases from J, the junction kept 9 bases outside the gene matches. The CDR3 loop is CASSVGQGVRAFF. The CDR3 bases are TGTGCCAGCAGTGTCGGGCAGGGGGTCCGAGCTTTCTTT.

The chain links TRBV15 to TRBJ1-1; D is unclear. CDR3 length: 16 amino acids. Germline CDR1 reads LNHNV; CDR2 reads YYDKDF (reference sequence). The V end lost 0 bases, the J end lost 6 bases, and 17 bases lay between the germline ends. Here the CDR3 DNA reads TGTGCCACCAGCAGAGACCTCCTGACGGCGGGGTCTGAAGCTTTCTTT. The encoded protein is CATSRDLLTAGSEAFF.

The rearrangement uses TRBV9 and TRBJ2-3, with 11 bases aligning to TRBD2. The germline V gene has CDR1 SGDLS and CDR2 YYNGEE. The CDR3 has 17 amino acids. The V gene end was trimmed by 2 bases and the J gene end by 8 bases; junction bases not matched to a gene: 13. The CDR3 DNA is TGTGCCAGCAGCGTTGGGCTAGCGGGGGGATTCGGGAGTACGCAGTATTTT. Its translation: CASSVGLAGGFGSTQYF. The full variable domain, in which reference TRBV9 and TRBJ2-3 provide the parts outside the CDR3, is DSGVTQTPKHLITATGQRVTLRCSPRSGDLSVYWYQQSLDQGLQFLIQYYNGEERAKGNILERFSAQQFPDLHSELNLSSLELGDSALYFCASSVGLAGGFGSTQYFGPGTRLTVL.

This rearrangement joins TRBV28 to TRBJ1-2; the D is unclear. The germline V gene has CDR1 MDHEN and CDR2 SYDVKM. This CDR3 spans 15 amino acids. Trimming took off 5 bases at V and 4 bases at J, with 17 bases between the two ends. In DNA, the CDR3 is TGTGCCAGCAGTCCTATGAGTAGGGAGGGCTATGGCTACACCTTC. This sequence encodes CASSPMSREGYGYTF.

This clone was picked up one time. The genes are TRBV2 and TRBJ2-7; maybe TRBD1 (5 bases). V was trimmed by 6 bases and J by 2 bases, leaving 14 bases between them. The CDR3 contains 14 residues. CDR1 and CDR2 from the germline V gene are SNHLY and FYNNEI. The CDR3: CASSEDIKTYEQYF. The CDR3 DNA reads TGTGCCAGCAGCGAGGACATTAAAACCTACGAGCAGTACTTC. The complete variable domain, with remaining parts taken from reference TRBV2 and TRBJ2-7, reads EPEVTQTPSHQVTQMGQEVILRCVPISNHLYFYWYRQILGQKVEFLVSFYNNEISEKSEIFDDQFSVERPDGSNFTLKIRSTKLEDSAMYFCASSEDIKTYEQYFGPGTRLTVT.

The chain recombines TRBV5-1 with TRBJ2-7, with 7 bases aligning to TRBD2. J was trimmed by 5 bases and V by 4 bases; bases with no gene match: 3. Looked up from germline, CDR1 is SGHRS and CDR2 is YFSETQ. This CDR3 is 12 amino acids long. The CDR3 DNA sequence: TGCGCCAGCAGCCGGGGGGTAGACGAGCAGTACTTC. Its protein product is CASSRGVDEQYF.

CDR3 in DNA: TGTGCCAGCAGTGGCTCGAGGGGGCTAGCCAAAAACATTCAGTACTTC. Its translation: CASSGSRGLAKNIQYF. The gene calls are TRBV6-6 and TRBJ2-4, with 7 bases that match TRBD1. CDR1 is MNHNY and CDR2 is SVGAGI in the germline V gene (reference sequence). The CDR3 has 16 amino acids. With V trimmed by 5 bases and J by 0 bases, 7 bases remained unmatched.

In this sample, this clone turned up once. The rearrangement links TRBV2 to TRBJ2-3; D is possibly TRBD1 (5 bases). V dropped 3 bases and J dropped 3 bases, with 16 bases sitting between them. Germline CDR1 reads SNHLY; CDR2 reads FYNNEI. CDR3 length: 16 amino acids. CDR3 region: CASSDGRARVTDTQYF. CDR3 coding DNA: TGTGCCAGCAGTGATGGCAGGGCTCGTGTAACAGATACGCAGTATTTT.